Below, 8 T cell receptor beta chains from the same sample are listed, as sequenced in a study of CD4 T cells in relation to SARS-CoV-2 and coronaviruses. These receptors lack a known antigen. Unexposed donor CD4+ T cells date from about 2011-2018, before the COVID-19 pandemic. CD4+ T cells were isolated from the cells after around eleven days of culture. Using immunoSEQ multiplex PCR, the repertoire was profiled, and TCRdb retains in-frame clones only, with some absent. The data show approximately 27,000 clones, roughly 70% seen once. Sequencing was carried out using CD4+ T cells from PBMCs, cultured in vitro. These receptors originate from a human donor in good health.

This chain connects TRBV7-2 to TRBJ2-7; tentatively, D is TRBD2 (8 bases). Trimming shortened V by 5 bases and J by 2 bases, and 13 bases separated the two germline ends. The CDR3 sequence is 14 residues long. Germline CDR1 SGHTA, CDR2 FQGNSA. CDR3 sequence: CASSREGQTYEQYF. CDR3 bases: TGTGCCAGCAGCCGGGAGGGACAGACCTACGAGCAGTACTTC.

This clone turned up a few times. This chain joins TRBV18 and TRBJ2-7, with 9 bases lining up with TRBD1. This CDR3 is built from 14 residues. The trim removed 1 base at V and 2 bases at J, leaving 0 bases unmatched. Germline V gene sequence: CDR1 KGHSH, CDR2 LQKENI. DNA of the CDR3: TGTGCCAGCTCACCACGGGACAGGGCCTACGAGCAGTACTTC. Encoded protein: CASSPRDRAYEQYF.

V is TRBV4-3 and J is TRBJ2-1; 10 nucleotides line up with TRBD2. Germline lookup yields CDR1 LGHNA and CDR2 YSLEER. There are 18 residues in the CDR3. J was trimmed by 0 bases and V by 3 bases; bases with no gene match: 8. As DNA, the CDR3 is TGCGCCAGCAGCCAGGCCGGGACTAGCGAAAGCTCCTACAATGAGCAGTTCTTC. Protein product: CASSQAGTSESSYNEQFF.

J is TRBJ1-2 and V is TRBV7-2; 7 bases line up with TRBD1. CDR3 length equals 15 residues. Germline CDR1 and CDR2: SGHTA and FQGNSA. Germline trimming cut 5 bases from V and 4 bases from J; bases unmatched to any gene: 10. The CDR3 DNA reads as TGTGCCAGCAGCCCGACCTCGGGACAGATCTATGGCTACACCTTC. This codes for CASSPTSGQIYGYTF.

CDR3 region: CASSSLNTGELFF. The CDR3 coding sequence is TGTGCCAGCAGTTCCCTTAACACCGGGGAGCTGTTTTTT. The genes are TRBV27 and TRBJ2-2; D is uncertain. This CDR3 spans 13 amino acids. The V and J ends lost 4 bases and 2 bases respectively, with 5 bases between them. Germline V lookup: CDR1 MNHEY, CDR2 SMNVEV (reference sequence).

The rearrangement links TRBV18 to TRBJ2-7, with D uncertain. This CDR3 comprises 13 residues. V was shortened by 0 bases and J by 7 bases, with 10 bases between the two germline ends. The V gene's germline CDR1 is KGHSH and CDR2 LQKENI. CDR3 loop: CASSPPNPGEQYF. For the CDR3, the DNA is TGTGCCAGCTCACCACCAAATCCTGGGGAGCAGTACTTC. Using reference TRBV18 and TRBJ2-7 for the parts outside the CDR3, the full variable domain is NAGVMQNPRHLVRRRGQEARLRCSPMKGHSHVYWYRQLPEEGLKFMVYLQKENIIDESGMPKERFSAEFPKEGPSILRIQQVVRGDSAAYFCASSPPNPGEQYFGPGTRLTVT.

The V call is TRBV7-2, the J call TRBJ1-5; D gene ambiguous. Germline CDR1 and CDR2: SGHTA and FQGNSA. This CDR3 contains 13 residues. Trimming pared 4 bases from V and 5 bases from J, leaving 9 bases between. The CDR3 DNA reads TGTGCCAGCAGCTCGATTCAGGATCAGCCCCAGCATTTT. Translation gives CASSSIQDQPQHF.

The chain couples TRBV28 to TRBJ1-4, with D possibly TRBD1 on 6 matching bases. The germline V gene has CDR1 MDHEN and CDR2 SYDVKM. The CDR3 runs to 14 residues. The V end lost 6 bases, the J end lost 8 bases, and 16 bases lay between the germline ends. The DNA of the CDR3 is TGTGCCAGCAGCCCAGCAGGGGCTGGAGAAAAACTGTTTTTT. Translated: CASSPAGAGEKLFF.